The 11 T cell receptor beta chains below were found in one sample sequenced in a study of T-cell memory formation after mild COVID-19 (dated by TCRdb to the early 2020s). Preparation of the library involved 5' RACE. For sequencing, an Illumina NovaSeq 6000 was employed. Through fastp at Q25 and MiXCR, TCRdb rebuilt clones from the public reads, retaining in-frame beta chains. Every distinct CDR3 protein forms one entry, paired with its most common genes and DNA. The sample table holds 270,000 or so distinct CDR3 sequences, of which over 15% were seen once. Roughly 21% of the sample is taken by the ten largest. The sample was PBMCs or a T cell subset sorted from them (not recorded which). Receptor source: a man in his late teens or twenties who had mild COVID-19 (a few samples of this study predate the infection). The sample titles of this study are shuffled in the database, so cell type and time point are left out; the donor was told from shared clones.

V gene TRBV7-2 combines with J gene TRBJ2-5, with D unclear. Germline CDR1 is SGHTA and CDR2 is FQGNSA. V lost 5 bases to trimming and J lost 4 bases, with 14 bases between them. This CDR3 has 14 amino acids. In DNA, the CDR3 is TGTGCCAGCAGCCCAGCCGGGTACTCAGAGACCCAGTACTTC. It is translated as CASSPAGYSETQYF.

At least ten counts were recorded for this clonotype. The rearrangement links TRBV7-2 to TRBJ2-1, with 9 bases fitting TRBD1. The CDR3 totals 14 residues. V trimming: 6 bases; J trimming: 6 bases; junction bases outside the gene matches: 6. Germline CDR1 reads SGHTA; CDR2 reads FQGNSA. CDR3 amino acids: CASRLDRGGNEQFF. The CDR3 DNA follows: TGTGCCAGCAGACTGGACAGGGGAGGCAATGAGCAGTTCTTC.

To note about this clonotype: It is likely a read error, because the conserved phenylalanine at the end of the CDR3 is missing. The DNA is left out, because the CDR3 cannot be placed on it with certainty; the CDR3 is given as TCRdb lists it. CDR3 region: CASSLGLAGAPSL. V is TRBV28 and J is TRBJ2-4; the table names TRBD2, a call not compared with the DNA. The CDR3 has 13 amino acids, counting both end residues. The V gene's germline CDR1 is MDHEN and CDR2 SYDVKM.

The chain couples TRBV4-1 to TRBJ2-3; D might be TRBD1 or TRBD2, each matching 5 bases. This CDR3 comprises 14 residues. Germline CDR1 reads MGHRA; CDR2 reads YSYEKL. V was clipped by 4 bases and J by 2 bases, with 10 bases between them. CDR3 nucleotide sequence: TGCGCCAGCAGCCCGGGACCTAACACAGATACGCAGTATTTT. Its translation: CASSPGPNTDTQYF.

The V gene is TRBV2, the J gene TRBJ1-5, with a weak D call TRBD1 (6 bases). Germline V CDR1 and CDR2: SNHLY, FYNNEI. The CDR3 consists of 15 residues. V dropped 6 bases and J dropped 3 bases, with 15 bases sitting between them. In DNA form, the CDR3 reads TGTGCCAGCAGAGCGACAGGCCGTTACAATCAGCCCCAGCATTTT. It is translated as CASRATGRYNQPQHF.

The chain uses TRBV7-9 and TRBJ2-3; unclear D gene. This CDR3 is 14 amino acids long. Germline V gene lookup returns CDR1 SEHNR and CDR2 FQNEAQ (reference sequence). V shed 3 bases and J shed 4 bases, with 11 bases lying between them. The CDR3 DNA follows: TGTGCCAGCAGCTTGGCAGGATCGGCAGATACGCAGTATTTT. It translates to CASSLAGSADTQYF.

This clonotype was detected a few times. The chain recombines TRBV20-1 with TRBJ2-5, with D unclear. Germline assignment: CDR1 DFQATT and CDR2 SNEGSKA (reference sequence). With 6 bases removed from V and 3 bases from J, the gap between germline ends came to 20 bases. CDR3 length: 15 residues. In nucleotides, the CDR3 is TGCAGTGCCATGCTTTCGGGCAGTTATAAAGAGACCCAGTACTTC. Residues: CSAMLSGSYKETQYF.

This chain links TRBV10-3 with TRBJ2-3; D is perhaps TRBD1 (5 bases). Germline lookup yields CDR1 ENHRY and CDR2 SYGVKD. The CDR3 is 15 amino acids. With 4 bases removed from V and 3 bases from J, the gap between germline ends came to 14 bases. The CDR3 DNA is TGTGCCATCAGTGTTACAGGATCCGCTACAGATACGCAGTATTTT. Translation gives CAISVTGSATDTQYF.

Here the CDR3 reads CASSLDPTGEQYV. In DNA form, the CDR3 reads TGCGCCAGCAGCTTGGACCCGACAGGCGAGCAGTACGTC. The chain is built from TRBV5-1 and TRBJ2-7; maybe TRBD1 (6 bases). Germline V gene lookup returns CDR1 SGHRS and CDR2 YFSETQ. This CDR3 contains 13 residues. Trimming cost V 0 bases and J 6 bases, with 10 bases left between them.

This clonotype was observed a few times. The genes are TRBV4-2 and TRBJ2-5; D may be TRBD2 (6 bases). Germline CDR1 reads LGHNA; CDR2 reads YNFKEQ. This CDR3 has 18 amino acids. Trimming stripped 3 bases from V and 1 base from J, with 21 bases between. The CDR3 reads CASSQGNIPGLVQETQYF. The CDR3 region has the DNA TGTGCCAGCAGCCAGGGGAATATTCCGGGACTCGTCCAAGAGACCCAGTACTTC.

V is TRBV7-9 and J is TRBJ1-1, with no clear D. The germline V gene has CDR1 SEHNR and CDR2 FQNEAQ (reference sequence). V lost 4 bases and J 4 bases, leaving 10 bases between the germline ends. CDR3 size: 13 residues. The CDR3 region is CASSSSGSTEAFF. CDR3 bases: TGTGCCAGCAGCTCATCGGGGAGCACTGAAGCTTTCTTT. Full variable domain (rest looked up from reference TRBV7-9 and TRBJ1-1): DTGVSQNPRHKITKRGQNVTFRCDPISEHNRLYWYRQTLGQGPEFLTYFQNEAQLEKSRLLSDRFSAERPKGSFSTLEIQRTEQGDSAMYLCASSSSGSTEAFFGQGTRLTVV.